These 28 T cell receptor beta chains were sequenced from one sample in a study of blood T cell repertoires in COVID-19. The data were produced by immunoSEQ multiplex PCR, yet TCRdb's version contains in-frame clones alone and is incomplete. The table has hundreds of thousands of clones, about 89% seen once; the top ten hold approximately 8.8%. Material: PBMCs or T cells enriched from blood (not recorded which). All receptors derive from a woman in her forties who had recovered from COVID-19.

This clone was counted a single time. The gene calls are TRBV11-2 and TRBJ1-2; 11 bases line up with TRBD1. V lost 4 bases, J lost 1 base, and 11 bases stayed unmatched. In germline, CDR1 is SGHAT, CDR2 FQNNGV. The CDR3 length is 18 residues. CDR3 region: CASSSGQGGIVFNYGYTF. DNA for the CDR3: TGTGCCAGCAGCTCGGGACAGGGGGGGATCGTTTTTAACTATGGCTACACCTTC.

J is TRBJ2-3 and V is TRBV27; possible D gene TRBD2, 5 bases. The CDR3 loop spans 13 amino acids. CDR1 is MNHEY, CDR2 SMNVEV, per germline (reference sequence). With 0 bases removed from V and 6 bases from J, the gap between germline ends came to 7 bases. CDR3 sequence: CASSLSSGDTQYF. CDR3 nucleotide sequence: TGTGCCAGCAGTTTATCATCGGGGGATACGCAGTATTTT.

Details on this clone: Sequence at one end of the junction differs from germline and may be a read error. The chain joins TRBV25-1 to TRBJ2-7; 7 bases line up with TRBD1. CDR1 is MGHDK and CDR2 is SYGVNS in the germline V gene. CDR3 length equals 14 residues. In nucleotides, the CDR3 is TGTGCCAGCAGTGAGACAGGGTCCTCCTCCGAGCAGTACTTC. Amino acids: CASSETGSSSEQYF.

This clone has just a few counts. This sequence joins TRBV18 and TRBJ2-1, with 8 positions matching TRBD2. The trim removed 8 bases at V and 3 bases at J, leaving 6 bases unmatched. Germline values: CDR1 KGHSH, CDR2 LQKENI. This CDR3 contains 14 residues. CDR3 DNA: TGTGCCAGCGCCACTAGCGGAAGCTACAATGAGCAGTTCTTC. It yields the protein CASATSGSYNEQFF.

V gene TRBV29-1 combines with J gene TRBJ1-1; TRBD1 is a possible D gene (5 bases). The CDR3 loop spans 13 amino acids. Trimming cost V 4 bases and J 1 base, with 10 bases left between them. Looked up from germline, CDR1 is SQVTM and CDR2 is ANQGSEA. The DNA of the CDR3 is TGCAGCGTTGTTGGGGCAGAGAACACTGAAGCTTTCTTT. Translated, it gives CSVVGAENTEAFF.

The rearrangement uses TRBV10-3 and TRBJ2-5, with TRBD2 identical over 10 bases. V was pared by 6 bases and J by 5 bases, with 6 bases of the junction left unmatched. This CDR3 is built from 14 residues. CDR1 is ENHRY and CDR2 is SYGVKD in the germline V gene. CDR3 region: CAIRLAGDGETQYF. CDR3 in DNA: TGTGCCATCAGGCTAGCGGGAGACGGGGAGACCCAGTACTTC.

The chain employs TRBV2 and TRBJ2-7; weak D call: TRBD1 (6 bases). Germline V gives CDR1 SNHLY, CDR2 FYNNEI. Trimming took off 7 bases at V and 4 bases at J, with 17 bases between the two ends. The CDR3 is 14 residues long. As DNA, the CDR3 is TGTGCCAGCACCAGGGGTGGTGGTCAGTACGAGCAGTACTTC. It specifies CASTRGGGQYEQYF.

The V call is TRBV9, the J call TRBJ2-5, with D perhaps TRBD2 (5 bases). Germline CDR1 SGDLS, CDR2 YYNGEE. V was clipped by 4 bases and J by 5 bases, with 18 bases between them. The CDR3 consists of 15 residues. The CDR3 nucleotides read TGTGCCAGCAGCCCCGGACTCTCCCACACGGAGACCCAGTACTTC. Protein: CASSPGLSHTETQYF.

The V call is TRBV2, the J call TRBJ1-2; D not resolved. This CDR3 has 14 amino acids. Trimming shortened V by 0 bases and J by 5 bases, and 10 bases separated the two germline ends. The germline V gene has CDR1 SNHLY and CDR2 FYNNEI. The CDR3 DNA reads as TGTGCCAGCAGTGAAGCGGGCCCGAAATATGGCTACACCTTC. Amino acids: CASSEAGPKYGYTF.

The CDR3 is CASSQYGNWQGVPGYTF. The CDR3 DNA reads TGCGCCAGCAGCCAATACGGCAACTGGCAGGGGGTTCCTGGCTACACCTTC. The J gene is TRBJ1-2, the V gene TRBV4-1; 7 bases agree with TRBD1. V shed 2 bases and J 7 bases; nucleotides not matched to a gene: 16. Germline loops: CDR1 MGHRA, CDR2 YSYEKL. The CDR3 extends over 17 amino acids.

The V call is TRBV7-9, the J call TRBJ2-7, with 11 bases lining up with TRBD2. Per germline, CDR1 SEHNR and CDR2 FQNEAQ (reference sequence). CDR3 length: 14 residues. V was pared by 7 bases and J by 4 bases, with 6 bases of the junction left unmatched. CDR3: CASKPTSGKYEQYF. CDR3 nucleotide sequence: TGTGCCAGCAAGCCGACTAGCGGGAAATACGAGCAGTACTTC. The full variable domain, in which reference TRBV7-9 and TRBJ2-7 provide the parts outside the CDR3, is DTGVSQNPRHKITKRGQNVTFRCDPISEHNRLYWYRQTLGQGPEFLTYFQNEAQLEKSRLLSDRFSAERPKGSFSTLEIQRTEQGDSAMYLCASKPTSGKYEQYFGPGTRLTVT.

The chain combines TRBV6-2 or TRBV6-3 with TRBJ2-4, with 9 bases matching TRBD2. Germline V lookup: CDR1 MNHEY, CDR2 SVGEGT. The V segment lost 3 bases and the J segment 0 bases; nucleotides outside the gene matches: 15. The CDR3 runs to 20 residues. The CDR3 DNA reads TGTGCCAGCAGTTATTCCTGGACTAGCGAGTTAATACTAGCCAAAAACATTCAGTACTTC. Amino acids: CASSYSWTSELILAKNIQYF.

The gene calls are TRBV7-9 and TRBJ2-1; 10 bases fit TRBD2. CDR1 and CDR2 from the germline V gene are SEHNR and FQNEAQ (reference sequence). The CDR3 is 15 amino acids. V trimming: 4 bases; J trimming: 2 bases; junction bases outside the gene matches: 2. Here the CDR3 reads CASSSGLAAYNEQFF. Written as DNA, the CDR3 is TGTGCCAGCAGCTCCGGACTAGCGGCCTACAATGAGCAGTTCTTC. The full variable domain, rest sourced from reference TRBV7-9 and TRBJ2-1, is DTGVSQNPRHKITKRGQNVTFRCDPISEHNRLYWYRQTLGQGPEFLTYFQNEAQLEKSRLLSDRFSAERPKGSFSTLEIQRTEQGDSAMYLCASSSGLAAYNEQFFGPGTRLTVL.

This clone came up once. V usage is TRBV3-1 (or the pseudogene TRBV3-2) and J usage is TRBJ2-2; the D gene is possibly TRBD2 (6 bases). V lost 0 bases and J 6 bases, leaving 11 bases between the germline ends. The CDR3 is 15 amino acids. The germline gives CDR1 LGHDT, CDR2 YNNKEL (reference sequence). The CDR3 is CASSQDPPGAGELFF. CDR3 DNA sequence: TGTGCCAGCAGCCAAGACCCCCCGGGGGCCGGGGAGCTGTTTTTT.

J is TRBJ1-4 and V is TRBV5-4; TRBD1 might be the D (5 bases). The CDR3 loop spans 16 amino acids. The V gene's germline CDR1 is SGHNT and CDR2 YYREEE (reference sequence). V was cut by 4 bases and J by 8 bases, with 21 bases left in between. CDR3 sequence reads: CASSLKGTALAEKLFF. CDR3 in DNA: TGTGCCAGCAGCCTGAAGGGGACTGCCTTGGCGGAAAAACTGTTTTTT. The full variable domain, in which reference TRBV5-4 and TRBJ1-4 provide the parts outside the CDR3, is ETGVTQSPTHLIKTRGQQVTLRCSSQSGHNTVSWYQQALGQGPQFIFQYYREEENGRGNFPPRFSGLQFPNYSSELNVNALELDDSALYLCASSLKGTALAEKLFFGSGTQLSVL.

The chain joins TRBV7-9 to TRBJ1-1, with TRBD1 matching over 10 bases. Per the germline V gene, CDR1 is SEHNR and CDR2 is FQNEAQ (reference sequence). Germline trimming cut 5 bases from V and 3 bases from J; bases unmatched to any gene: 6. CDR3 length equals 15 residues. CDR3 in DNA: TGTGCCAGCAGCCTGACAGGGGGCGCGTACACTGAAGCTTTCTTT. This codes for CASSLTGGAYTEAFF. Full variable domain (remainder filled in from reference TRBV7-9 and TRBJ1-1): DTGVSQNPRHKITKRGQNVTFRCDPISEHNRLYWYRQTLGQGPEFLTYFQNEAQLEKSRLLSDRFSAERPKGSFSTLEIQRTEQGDSAMYLCASSLTGGAYTEAFFGQGTRLTVV.

The genes are TRBV29-1 and TRBJ2-2; tentative D call: TRBD1 (6 bases). Per germline, CDR1 SQVTM and CDR2 ANQGSEA. V gave up 7 bases and J gave up 6 bases, with 12 bases separating them. The CDR3 sequence is 12 residues long. The DNA for the CDR3 is TGCAGCGCCAGGGGTGTTCCCGGGGAGCTGTTTTTT. It yields the protein CSARGVPGELFF.

The genes are TRBV12-3 or TRBV12-4 and TRBJ1-2, with D possibly TRBD1 on 6 matching bases. The germline V and J ends were trimmed by 5 bases and 13 bases, with 14 bases remaining between them. The CDR3 sequence is 11 residues long. The CDR3 spells CASSAGARSTF. CDR3 sequence (DNA): TGTGCCAGCAGTGCGGGGGCGCGCAGCACCTTC.

This clone was counted between two and nine times. This rearrangement joins TRBV5-1 to TRBJ2-1, with 10 bases matching TRBD2. Germline V gives CDR1 SGHRS, CDR2 YFSETQ. V shed 4 bases, J shed 5 bases, and the junction held 9 bases outside the gene matches. This CDR3 has 16 amino acids. Written as DNA, the CDR3 is TGCGCCAGCAGCCCGACCCTAGCGGGAGTCGACAATGAGCAGTTCTTC. It translates to CASSPTLAGVDNEQFF.

V usage is TRBV7-9 and J usage is TRBJ1-2; the D gene is possibly TRBD1 (6 bases). Trimming took 1 base from V and 10 from J, leaving 16 bases between them. The germline gives CDR1 SEHNR, CDR2 FQNEAQ (reference sequence). There are 14 residues in the CDR3. The CDR3 bases are TGTGCCAGCAGCTTAGGGGGGCGGACGCCGGACTACACCTTC. Protein product: CASSLGGRTPDYTF.

The V gene is TRBV7-3, the J gene TRBJ1-1; D remains ambiguous. The CDR3 has 14 residues. V gave up 4 bases and J gave up 7 bases, with 16 bases separating them. Germline lookup yields CDR1 SGHTA and CDR2 FQGTGA. The CDR3 is CASSSSNSGGEAFF. The CDR3 DNA is TGTGCCAGCAGCTCTTCGAACTCTGGCGGTGAAGCTTTCTTT.

This sequence joins TRBV29-1 and TRBJ2-7, with a possible D match to TRBD1 (6 bases). Germline V gene data show CDR1 as SQVTM and CDR2 as ANQGSEA. The CDR3 runs to 15 residues. The V gene lost 4 bases and the J gene lost 3 bases, with 19 bases spanning the gap. The CDR3 loop is CSVVVPAGVHYEQYF. The CDR3 DNA is TGCAGCGTTGTGGTCCCGGCAGGGGTACACTACGAGCAGTACTTC.

This clone was counted only a few times. V usage is TRBV6-2 or TRBV6-3 and J usage is TRBJ1-5, with 8 bases matching TRBD1. Germline CDR1 MNHEY, CDR2 SVGEGT. Trimming cost V 4 bases and J 2 bases; bases outside gene matches: 4. The CDR3 spans 15 residues. In nucleotides, the CDR3 is TGTGCCAGCAGTTGGGGACAGGTTGGCAATCAGCCCCAGCATTTT. It is translated as CASSWGQVGNQPQHF.

The CDR3 sequence is CASTPQYAGTEAFF. In nucleotides, the CDR3 is TGTGCCAGCACCCCCCAGTATGCGGGCACTGAAGCTTTCTTT. The rearrangement joins TRBV6-5 to TRBJ1-1; D ambiguous. CDR1 and CDR2 (germline): MNHEY, SVGAGI. CDR3 length: 14 amino acids. Trimming took off 7 bases at V and 4 bases at J, with 16 bases between the two ends.

With regard to this clone: Other DNA sequences in the sample encode the same CDR3. This rearrangement joins TRBV11-1 to TRBJ2-3; no clear D gene. The CDR3 is 13 residues long. Per germline, CDR1 SGHAT and CDR2 FQDESV (reference sequence). V was trimmed by 5 bases and J by 3 bases, leaving 9 bases between them. In DNA form, the CDR3 reads TGTGCCAGCAGCCTTTATCGGACAGATACGCAGTATTTT. This gives the protein CASSLYRTDTQYF.

The chain combines TRBV12-5 with TRBJ2-4; 9 bases line up with TRBD2. CDR3 length equals 13 residues. CDR1 and CDR2 from the germline V gene are LGHNT and FRNRAP. Trimming removed 5 bases from V and 12 bases from J; junction bases left unmatched: 8. The DNA for the CDR3 is TGTGCTAGTGGTGTTCTAGCGGGACAGAATCAGTACTTC. Translation: CASGVLAGQNQYF.

The chain is built from TRBV6-5 and TRBJ1-2, with D possibly matching TRBD1 (5 bases). Germline-derived CDR1 and CDR2 are MNHEY and SVGAGI. The CDR3 consists of 13 residues. With 4 bases removed from V and 8 bases from J, the gap between germline ends came to 14 bases. The CDR3 bases are TGTGCCAGCAGTTCTTCAGGGCCTTTGGGCTACACCTTC. It is translated as CASSSSGPLGYTF.

The CDR3 DNA sequence: TGTGCCACCAGTGATTTTGGCGGGGGAAGGACCGGGGAGCTGTTTTTT. Translating gives CATSDFGGGRTGELFF. The gene calls are TRBV24-1 and TRBJ2-2, with 7 bases aligning to TRBD2. The CDR3 has 16 amino acids. V shed 1 base, J shed 5 bases, and the junction held 6 bases outside the gene matches. In germline, CDR1 is KGHDR, CDR2 SFDVKD.